A selection of T cell receptor beta chains follows, all from one sample in a study of T-cell memory formation after mild COVID-19. Each CDR3 protein is one row after TCRdb ran MiXCR on the 5' RACE reads. The repertoire includes around 130,000 distinct CDR3 sequences, about a sixth of them detected once, and over 4% sits in the top ten. What was sequenced was PBMCs or a T cell subset sorted from them (not recorded which). The receptor source for this set is a man between 18 and 35 years old who had mild COVID-19 (a few samples of this study predate the infection). Cell type and time point are not known. Both conserved end residues are part of each CDR3. Fields, in order: clone size, V gene, J gene, D gene, CDR3 DNA, CDR3 protein. The D gene is left open where the match is weak. The listing skips clone size in some rows; elsewhere it reads once, few, many or a size class.

size: NA; V: TRBV19; J: TRBJ2-2; D: NA; DNA: TGTGCCAGTAGTATAGTAGGGGGAACCGGGGAGCTGTTTTTT; CDR3: CASSIVGGTGELFF
size: NA; V: TRBV2; J: TRBJ2-3; D: NA; DNA: TGTGCCAGCAGTAAAGACACGTACAGAGATACGCAGTATTTT; CDR3: CASSKDTYRDTQYF
size: NA; V: TRBV5-1; J: TRBJ2-2; D: NA; DNA: TGCGCCAGCAGCCTGCACCCGTCTTGGACCGGGGAGCTGTTTTTT; CDR3: CASSLHPSWTGELFF
size: few; V: TRBV5-1; J: TRBJ2-7; D: NA; DNA: TGCGCCAGCAGCTTGGAGGGACCGACCGTGTCCTACGAGCAGTACTTC; CDR3: CASSLEGPTVSYEQYF
size: NA; V: TRBV20-1; J: TRBJ1-6; D: NA; DNA: TGCAGTGCGGGAAGGAGGGGAAATTCACCCCTCCACTTT; CDR3: CSAGRRGNSPLHF
size: few; V: TRBV4-3; J: TRBJ2-3; D: NA; DNA: TGCGCCAGCAGCCTGGGGCCACCCTCGGATACGCAGTATTTT; CDR3: CASSLGPPSDTQYF
size: NA; V: TRBV2; J: TRBJ2-5; D: TRBD1; DNA: TGTGCCAGCAGTAGGCTGACAGGGGCCCAAGAGACCCAGTACTTC; CDR3: CASSRLTGAQETQYF
size: NA; V: TRBV29-1; J: TRBJ1-2; D: NA; DNA: TGCAGCGTTGCTATATGGGGTGATGGCTACACCTTC; CDR3: CSVAIWGDGYTF
size: NA; V: TRBV18; J: TRBJ1-1; D: TRBD1; DNA: TGTGCCAGCTCACCACTTGGGACAGGGGGAACTGAAGCTTTCTTT; CDR3: CASSPLGTGGTEAFF
size: few; V: TRBV7-2; J: TRBJ2-4; D: NA; DNA: TGTGCCAGCAGCTCCGGACTAGCCAAAAACATTCAGTACTTC; CDR3: CASSSGLAKNIQYF
size: NA; V: TRBV5-1; J: TRBJ2-3; D: NA; DNA: TGCGCCAGCAGAGGGACAGCGGGGGCAACAGATACGCAGTATTTT; CDR3: CASRGTAGATDTQYF
size: NA; V: TRBV27; J: TRBJ2-5; D: NA; DNA: TGTGCCAGCAGTTCATATCAGGGGTTACAAGAGACCCAGTACTTC; CDR3: CASSSYQGLQETQYF
size: NA; V: TRBV20-1; J: TRBJ2-7; D: TRBD1; DNA: TGCAGTGCTAGGGTTCCACCGGGACAGGGAATTACCTACGAGCAGTACTTC; CDR3: CSARVPPGQGITYEQYF
size: few; V: TRBV7-2; J: TRBJ2-7; D: NA; DNA: TGTGCCAGCAGCTTAACGGGGTTAGCCCAGCGCTACGAGCAGTACTTC; CDR3: CASSLTGLAQRYEQYF
size: many; V: TRBV11-2; J: TRBJ2-1; D: NA; DNA: TGTGCCAGCAGCCTGAACAGGAATGAGCAGTTCTTC; CDR3: CASSLNRNEQFF
size: NA; V: TRBV11-2; J: TRBJ2-1; D: NA; DNA: TGTGCCAGCAGCTTTACTAGCTCTCGCTACAATGAGCAGTTCTTC; CDR3: CASSFTSSRYNEQFF
size: NA; V: TRBV7-2; J: TRBJ2-1; D: TRBD2; DNA: TGTGCCAGCAGCCCCCTAGCGGGCAATGAGCAGTTCTTC; CDR3: CASSPLAGNEQFF
size: few; V: TRBV3-1; J: TRBJ2-3; D: NA; DNA: TGTGCCAGCAGCCAATTACCGGGGGGCCTAAGTACGCAGTATTTT; CDR3: CASSQLPGGLSTQYF
size: few; V: TRBV7-9; J: TRBJ2-3; D: NA; DNA: TGTGCCAGCAGCACGGGGACCACAAAATCCACAGATACGCAGTATTTT; CDR3: CASSTGTTKSTDTQYF
size: NA; V: TRBV4-3; J: TRBJ2-3; D: TRBD2; DNA: TGCGCCAGCAGCCAATCCGGGGGGGCAGATACGCAGTATTTT; CDR3: CASSQSGGADTQYF
size: many; V: TRBV7-2; J: TRBJ1-1; D: NA; DNA: TGTGCCAGCAGCTCGACCGGGGTTCTGAACACTGAAGCTTTCTTT; CDR3: CASSSTGVLNTEAFF
size: NA; V: TRBV15; J: TRBJ1-5; D: TRBD1; DNA: TGTGCCACCAGCAGAGGACAGGGGTTGTATCAGCCCCAGCATTTT; CDR3: CATSRGQGLYQPQHF